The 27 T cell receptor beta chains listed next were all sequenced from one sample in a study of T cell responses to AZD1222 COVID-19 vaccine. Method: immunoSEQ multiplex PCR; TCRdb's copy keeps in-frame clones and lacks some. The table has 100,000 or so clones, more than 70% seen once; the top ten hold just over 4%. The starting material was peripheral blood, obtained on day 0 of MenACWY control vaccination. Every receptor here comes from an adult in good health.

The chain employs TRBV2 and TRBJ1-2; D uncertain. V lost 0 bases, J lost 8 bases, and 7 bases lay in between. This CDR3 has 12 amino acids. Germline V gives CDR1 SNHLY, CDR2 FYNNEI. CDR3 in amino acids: CASSEARWGYTF. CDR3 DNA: TGTGCCAGCAGTGAAGCGCGTTGGGGCTACACCTTC.

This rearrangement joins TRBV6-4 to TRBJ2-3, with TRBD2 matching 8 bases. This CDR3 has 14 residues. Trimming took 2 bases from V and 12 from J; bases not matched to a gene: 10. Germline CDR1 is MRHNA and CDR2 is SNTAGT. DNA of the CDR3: TGTGCCAGCAGTGACGGAGGTGAAGCGGGAGAACAGTATTTT. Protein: CASSDGGEAGEQYF.

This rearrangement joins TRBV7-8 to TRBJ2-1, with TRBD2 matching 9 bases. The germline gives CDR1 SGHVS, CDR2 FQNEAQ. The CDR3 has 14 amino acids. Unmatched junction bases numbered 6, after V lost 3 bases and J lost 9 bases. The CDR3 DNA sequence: TGTGCCAGCAGCTTCGCGCTGACTAGCGGTGAGCAGTTCTTC. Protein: CASSFALTSGEQFF.

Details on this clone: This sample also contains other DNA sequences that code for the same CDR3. CDR3 bases: TGTGCCAGCAGACAGGGCTCCGGCACTGAAGCTTTCTTT. Amino acids: CASRQGSGTEAFF. The chain employs TRBV6-5 and TRBJ1-1, with TRBD1 as a possible D gene (6 bases). The CDR3 extends over 13 amino acids. CDR1 is MNHEY and CDR2 is SVGAGI in the germline V gene. Trimming cost V 6 bases and J 4 bases, with 12 bases left between them.

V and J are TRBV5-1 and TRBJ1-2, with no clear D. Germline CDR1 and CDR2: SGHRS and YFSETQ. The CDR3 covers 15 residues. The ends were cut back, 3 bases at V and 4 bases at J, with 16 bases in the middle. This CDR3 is CASSSDGSQTYGYTF. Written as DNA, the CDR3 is TGCGCCAGCAGCTCGGACGGCAGTCAGACCTATGGCTACACCTTC.

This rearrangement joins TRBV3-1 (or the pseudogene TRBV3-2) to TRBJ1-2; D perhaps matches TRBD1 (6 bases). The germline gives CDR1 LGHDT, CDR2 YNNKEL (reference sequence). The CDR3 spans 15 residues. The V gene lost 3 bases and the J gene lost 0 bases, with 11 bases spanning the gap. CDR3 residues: CASSHRGIANYGYTF. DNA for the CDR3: TGTGCCAGCAGCCATAGGGGGATAGCTAACTATGGCTACACCTTC.

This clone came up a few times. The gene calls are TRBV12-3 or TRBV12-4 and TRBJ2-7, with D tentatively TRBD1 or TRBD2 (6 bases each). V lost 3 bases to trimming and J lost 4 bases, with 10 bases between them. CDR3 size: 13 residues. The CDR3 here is CASSFGGGYEQYF. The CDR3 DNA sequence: TGTGCCAGCAGTTTTGGAGGGGGTTACGAGCAGTACTTC.

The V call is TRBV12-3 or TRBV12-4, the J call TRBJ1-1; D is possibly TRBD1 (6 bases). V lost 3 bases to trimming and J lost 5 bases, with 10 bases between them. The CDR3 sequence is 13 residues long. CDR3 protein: CASSFGTRTEAFF. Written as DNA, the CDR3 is TGTGCCAGCAGTTTCGGGACACGTACTGAAGCTTTCTTT.

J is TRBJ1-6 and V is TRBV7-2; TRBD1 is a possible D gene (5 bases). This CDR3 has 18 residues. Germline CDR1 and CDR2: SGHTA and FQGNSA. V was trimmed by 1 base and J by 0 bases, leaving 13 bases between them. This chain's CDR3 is CASSLVGGDSSYNSPLHF. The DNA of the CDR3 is TGTGCCAGCAGCTTAGTCGGAGGGGATAGCTCCTATAATTCACCCCTCCACTTT.

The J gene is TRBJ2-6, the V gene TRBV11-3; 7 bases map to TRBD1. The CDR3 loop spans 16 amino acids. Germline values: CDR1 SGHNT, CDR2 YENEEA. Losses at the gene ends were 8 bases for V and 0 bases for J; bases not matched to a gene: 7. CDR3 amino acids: CASGEGAGSGANVLTF. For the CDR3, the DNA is TGTGCCAGCGGCGAGGGGGCGGGCTCTGGGGCCAACGTCCTGACTTTC.

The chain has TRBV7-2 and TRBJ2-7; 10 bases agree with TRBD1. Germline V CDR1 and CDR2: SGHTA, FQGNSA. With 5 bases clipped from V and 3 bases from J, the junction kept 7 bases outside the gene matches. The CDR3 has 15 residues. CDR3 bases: TGTGCCAGCAGCCAGCCGGGACAGGGGTTCTACGAGCAGTACTTC. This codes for CASSQPGQGFYEQYF.

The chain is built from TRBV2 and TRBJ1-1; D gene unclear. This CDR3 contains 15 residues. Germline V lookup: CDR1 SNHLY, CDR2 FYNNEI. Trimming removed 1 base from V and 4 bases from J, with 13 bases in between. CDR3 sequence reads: CASSEVAGKVTEAFF. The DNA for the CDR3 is TGTGCCAGCAGTGAAGTGGCGGGAAAAGTCACTGAAGCTTTCTTT.

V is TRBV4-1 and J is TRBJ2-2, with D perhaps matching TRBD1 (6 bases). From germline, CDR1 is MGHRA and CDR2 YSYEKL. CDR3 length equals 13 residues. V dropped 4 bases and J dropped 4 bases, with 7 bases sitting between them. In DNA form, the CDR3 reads TGCGCCAGCAGCCTACAGGGCACCGGGGAGCTGTTTTTT. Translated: CASSLQGTGELFF.

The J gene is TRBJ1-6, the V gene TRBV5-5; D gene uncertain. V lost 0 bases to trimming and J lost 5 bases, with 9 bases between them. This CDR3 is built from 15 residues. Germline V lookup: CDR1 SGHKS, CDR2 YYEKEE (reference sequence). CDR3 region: CASSLETRNNSPLHF. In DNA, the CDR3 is TGTGCCAGCAGCTTGGAGACAAGGAATAATTCACCCCTCCACTTT. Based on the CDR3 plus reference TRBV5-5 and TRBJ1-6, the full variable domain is DAGVTQSPTHLIKTRGQQVTLRCSPISGHKSVSWYQQVLGQGPQFIFQYYEKEERGRGNFPDRFSARQFPNYSSELNVNALLLGDSALYLCASSLETRNNSPLHFGNGTRLTVT.

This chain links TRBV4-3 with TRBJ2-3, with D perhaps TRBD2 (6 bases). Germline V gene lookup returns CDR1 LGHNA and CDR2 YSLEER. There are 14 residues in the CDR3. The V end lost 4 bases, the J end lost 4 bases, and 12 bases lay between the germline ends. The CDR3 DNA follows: TGCGCCAGCAGCCTGGGGGGACTGGCAGATACGCAGTATTTT. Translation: CASSLGGLADTQYF.

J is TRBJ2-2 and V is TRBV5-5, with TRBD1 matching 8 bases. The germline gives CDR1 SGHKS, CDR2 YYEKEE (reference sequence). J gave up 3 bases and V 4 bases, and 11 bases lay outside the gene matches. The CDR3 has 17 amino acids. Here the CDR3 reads CASSPVTGAVYTGELFF. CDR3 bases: TGTGCCAGCAGCCCCGTGACAGGGGCCGTATACACCGGGGAGCTGTTTTTT.

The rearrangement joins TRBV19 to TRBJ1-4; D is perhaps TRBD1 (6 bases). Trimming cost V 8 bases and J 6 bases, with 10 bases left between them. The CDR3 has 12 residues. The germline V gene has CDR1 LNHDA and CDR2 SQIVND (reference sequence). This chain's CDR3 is CASGQTDEKLFF. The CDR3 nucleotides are TGTGCCAGTGGACAGACAGATGAAAAACTGTTTTTT.

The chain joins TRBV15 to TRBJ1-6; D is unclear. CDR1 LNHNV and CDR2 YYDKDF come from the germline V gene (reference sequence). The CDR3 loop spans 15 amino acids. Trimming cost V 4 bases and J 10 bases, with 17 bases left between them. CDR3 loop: CATSTSRALGSPLHF. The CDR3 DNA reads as TGTGCCACCAGCACCTCCCGGGCTTTGGGATCACCCCTCCACTTT.

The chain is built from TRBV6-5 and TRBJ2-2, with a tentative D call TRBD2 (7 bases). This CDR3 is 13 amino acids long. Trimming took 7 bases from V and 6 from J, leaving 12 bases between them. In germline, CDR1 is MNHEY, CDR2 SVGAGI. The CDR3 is CASTAGAPGELFF. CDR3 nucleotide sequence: TGTGCCAGCACGGCGGGGGCCCCCGGGGAGCTGTTTTTT.

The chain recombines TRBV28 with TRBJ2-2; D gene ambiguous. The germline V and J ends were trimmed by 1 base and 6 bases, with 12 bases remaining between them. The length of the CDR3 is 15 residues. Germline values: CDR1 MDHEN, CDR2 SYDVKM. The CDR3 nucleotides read TGTGCCAGCAGTTTATTTCTCGTCACGTCCGGGGAGCTGTTTTTT. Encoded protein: CASSLFLVTSGELFF.

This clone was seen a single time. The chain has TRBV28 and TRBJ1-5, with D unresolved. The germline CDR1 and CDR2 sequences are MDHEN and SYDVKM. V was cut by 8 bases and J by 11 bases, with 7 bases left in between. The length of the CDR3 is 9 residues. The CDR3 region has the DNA TGTGCCAGCGGGAGGTCCCAGCATTTT. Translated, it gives CASGRSQHF. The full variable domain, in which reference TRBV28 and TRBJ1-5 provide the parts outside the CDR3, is DVKVTQSSRYLVKRTGEKVFLECVQDMDHENMFWYRQDPGLGLRLIYFSYDVKMKEKGDIPEGYSVSREKKERFSLILESASTNQTSMYLCASGRSQHFGDGTRLSIL.

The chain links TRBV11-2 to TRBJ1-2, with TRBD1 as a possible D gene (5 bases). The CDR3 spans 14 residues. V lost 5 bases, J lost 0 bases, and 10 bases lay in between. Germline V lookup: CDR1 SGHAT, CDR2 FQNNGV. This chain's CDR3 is CASSRGTSNYGYTF. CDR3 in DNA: TGTGCCAGCAGCCGAGGGACTTCTAACTATGGCTACACCTTC.

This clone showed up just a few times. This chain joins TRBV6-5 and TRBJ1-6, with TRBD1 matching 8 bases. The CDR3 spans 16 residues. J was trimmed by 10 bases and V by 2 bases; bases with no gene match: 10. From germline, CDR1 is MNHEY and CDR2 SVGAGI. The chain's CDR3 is CASSYTLQGGGSPLHF. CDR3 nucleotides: TGTGCCAGCAGTTACACCTTACAGGGGGGAGGATCACCCCTCCACTTT.

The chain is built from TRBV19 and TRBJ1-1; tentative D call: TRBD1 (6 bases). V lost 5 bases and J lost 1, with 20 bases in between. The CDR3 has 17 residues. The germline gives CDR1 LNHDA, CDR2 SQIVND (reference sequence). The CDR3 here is CASSPPGFSTGNTEAFF. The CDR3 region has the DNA TGTGCCAGTAGTCCCCCCGGCTTCTCGACAGGGAACACTGAAGCTTTCTTT.

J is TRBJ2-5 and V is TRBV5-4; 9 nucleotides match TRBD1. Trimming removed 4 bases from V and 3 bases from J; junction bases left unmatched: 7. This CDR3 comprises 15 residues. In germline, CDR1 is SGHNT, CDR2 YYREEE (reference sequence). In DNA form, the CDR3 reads TGTGCCAGCAGCCCCCCCGGGACAGGGAAAGAGACCCAGTACTTC. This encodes CASSPPGTGKETQYF.

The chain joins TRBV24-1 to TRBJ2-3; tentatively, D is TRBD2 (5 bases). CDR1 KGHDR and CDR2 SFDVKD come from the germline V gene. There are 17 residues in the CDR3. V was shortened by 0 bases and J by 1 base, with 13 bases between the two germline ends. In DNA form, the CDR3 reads TGTGCCACCAGTGATTTGGGACTCAAAGGAGGCACAGATACGCAGTATTTT. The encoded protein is CATSDLGLKGGTDTQYF.

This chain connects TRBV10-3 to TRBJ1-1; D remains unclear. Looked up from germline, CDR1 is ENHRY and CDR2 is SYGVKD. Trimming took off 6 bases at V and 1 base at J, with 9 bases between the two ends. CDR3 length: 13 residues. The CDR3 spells CAIRWQENTEAFF. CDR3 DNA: TGTGCCATCAGGTGGCAGGAGAACACTGAAGCTTTCTTT.